Following are 25 T cell receptor beta chains from one sample sequenced in a study of cytomegalovirus exposure and HLA in healthy donors. Method: immunoSEQ multiplex PCR; TCRdb's copy keeps in-frame clones and lacks some. The profile shows 90,000 to 140,000 clones, about 88% of them singletons. The sequenced material came from PBMCs. These receptor sequences come from a young woman in good health and CMV-seropositive.

The rearrangement links TRBV18 to TRBJ2-3, with a possible D match to TRBD2 (5 bases). The V and J ends lost 2 bases and 3 bases respectively, with 6 bases between them. This CDR3 has 13 residues. Germline CDR1 reads KGHSH; CDR2 reads LQKENI. This CDR3 is CASSPLATDTQYF. The CDR3 DNA reads as TGTGCCAGCTCACCATTAGCGACAGATACGCAGTATTTT.

J is TRBJ1-1 and V is TRBV28; D gene ambiguous. Germline V gives CDR1 MDHEN, CDR2 SYDVKM. The V gene lost 6 bases and the J gene lost 0 bases, with 14 bases spanning the gap. The CDR3 runs to 15 residues. The CDR3 DNA is TGTGCCAGCAGCCCTCTACAGACCATGAACACTGAAGCTTTCTTT. Translation gives CASSPLQTMNTEAFF.

The chain recombines TRBV28 with TRBJ2-2; D might be TRBD2 (5 bases). V was trimmed by 5 bases and J by 6 bases, leaving 7 bases between them. This CDR3 has 12 amino acids. CDR1 is MDHEN, CDR2 SYDVKM, per germline. The DNA for the CDR3 is TGTGCCAGCAGTAGGAGGTCCGGGGAGCTGTTTTTT. This gives the protein CASSRRSGELFF.

The chain links TRBV4-1 to TRBJ2-5; weak D call: TRBD2 (5 bases). V was cut by 0 bases and J by 11 bases, with 16 bases left in between. The CDR3 consists of 14 residues. Germline CDR1 reads MGHRA; CDR2 reads YSYEKL. CDR3 coding DNA: TGCGCCAGCAGCCAAGAGCTGCGGGTTGCTGAGCAGTACTTC. Translated, it gives CASSQELRVAEQYF.

The rearrangement links TRBV28 to TRBJ2-3, with D perhaps TRBD2 (6 bases). Per the germline V gene, CDR1 is MDHEN and CDR2 is SYDVKM. The V gene lost 6 bases and the J gene lost 1 base, with 8 bases spanning the gap. This CDR3 is 13 amino acids long. In DNA, the CDR3 is TGTGCCAGCAGGGGGGGAGGCACAGATACGCAGTATTTT. Translated, it gives CASRGGGTDTQYF. Looking up the rest from reference TRBV28 and TRBJ2-3 gives the full variable domain: DVKVTQSSRYLVKRTGEKVFLECVQDMDHENMFWYRQDPGLGLRLIYFSYDVKMKEKGDIPEGYSVSREKKERFSLILESASTNQTSMYLCASRGGGTDTQYFGPGTRLTVL.

V gene TRBV11-3 combines with J gene TRBJ2-7, with 9 bases identical to TRBD2. CDR3 length: 15 residues. Germline loops: CDR1 SGHNT, CDR2 YENEEA. J lost 4 bases, V lost 5 bases, and 9 bases had no gene match. CDR3: CASSLASGGWYEQYF. CDR3 in DNA: TGTGCCAGCAGCCTGGCCAGCGGGGGGTGGTACGAGCAGTACTTC.

V is TRBV7-2 and J is TRBJ2-7; tentative D call: TRBD2 (5 bases). CDR1 and CDR2 from the germline V gene are SGHTA and FQGNSA. With 5 bases removed from V and 3 bases from J, the gap between germline ends came to 11 bases. This CDR3 region has 13 residues. The CDR3 DNA reads TGTGCCAGCAGCCTAAACGGGGTCTACGAGCAGTACTTC. It yields the protein CASSLNGVYEQYF.

DNA of the CDR3: TGTGCCAGCAGCTTGGACAGGGGGGCTCGGGAGCAGTACTTC. The encoded protein is CASSLDRGAREQYF. This rearrangement joins TRBV27 to TRBJ2-7; the match to TRBD1 covers 10 bases. The germline V gene has CDR1 MNHEY and CDR2 SMNVEV (reference sequence). CDR3 length equals 14 residues. V was clipped by 6 bases and J by 7 bases; unmatched bases: 9.

The gene calls are TRBV11-2 and TRBJ2-3, with unresolved D. The ends were cut back, 5 bases at V and 6 bases at J, with 12 bases in the middle. The germline gives CDR1 SGHAT, CDR2 FQNNGV. The CDR3 contains 13 residues. This CDR3 is CASSRKQLDTQYF. As DNA, the CDR3 is TGTGCCAGCAGCCGGAAACAGCTGGATACGCAGTATTTT. The full variable domain, with the rest looked up from reference TRBV11-2 and TRBJ2-3, is EAGVAQSPRYKIIEKRQSVAFWCNPISGHATLYWYQQILGQGPKLLIQFQNNGVVDDSQLPKDRFSAERLKGVDSTLKIQPAKLEDSAVYLCASSRKQLDTQYFGPGTRLTVL.

In this sample, this clone turned up once. The chain is built from TRBV7-9 and TRBJ2-3; perhaps TRBD1 as D (5 bases). The CDR3 totals 15 residues. Trimming left V 5 bases short and J 0 bases short, with 12 bases between. Germline loops: CDR1 SEHNR, CDR2 FQNEAQ (reference sequence). The DNA for the CDR3 is TGTGCCAGCAGCGACCGGACAACTAGCACAGATACGCAGTATTTT. As protein: CASSDRTTSTDTQYF.

The chain couples TRBV6-5 to TRBJ2-7, with a possible D match to TRBD1 (5 bases). The CDR3 has 15 residues. Germline V gene sequence: CDR1 MNHEY, CDR2 SVGAGI. The ends were cut back, 2 bases at V and 2 bases at J, with 13 bases in the middle. Written as DNA, the CDR3 is TGTGCCAGCAGTTACAGCAGGGCCCCAACCTACGAGCAGTACTTC. It specifies CASSYSRAPTYEQYF.

The rearrangement links TRBV5-6 to TRBJ2-7; the D is unclear. Germline-derived CDR1 and CDR2 are SGHDT and YYEEEE. The V end was cut by 5 bases, the J end by 1 base, with 13 bases between. This CDR3 has 14 residues. CDR3 sequence reads: CASRPSFPSYEQYF. The CDR3 region has the DNA TGTGCCAGCAGGCCCAGTTTCCCGTCCTACGAGCAGTACTTC.

The rearrangement links TRBV12-5 to TRBJ1-1; 7 positions match TRBD1. With V trimmed by 2 bases and J by 1 base, 10 bases remained unmatched. Germline V gene lookup returns CDR1 LGHNT and CDR2 FRNRAP. CDR3 length: 17 residues. The CDR3: CASGLTDRVPPNTEAFF. CDR3 DNA: TGTGCTAGTGGTTTGACAGACAGGGTCCCACCGAACACTGAAGCTTTCTTT.

The chain couples TRBV4-2 to TRBJ2-2; TRBD1 matches 8 bases. CDR1 and CDR2 (germline): LGHNA, YNFKEQ. The CDR3 covers 15 residues. The V segment lost 0 bases and the J segment 5 bases; nucleotides outside the gene matches: 2. The chain's CDR3 is CASSQDRGRTGELFF. The CDR3 bases are TGTGCCAGCAGCCAAGACAGGGGGCGGACCGGGGAGCTGTTTTTT.

The chain links TRBV2 to TRBJ2-4, with a possible D match to TRBD1 (6 bases). The CDR3 totals 16 residues. Looked up from germline, CDR1 is SNHLY and CDR2 is FYNNEI. V was cut by 4 bases and J by 0 bases, with 13 bases left in between. Here the CDR3 reads CASSGQELLAKNIQYF. The CDR3 DNA reads as TGTGCCAGCAGTGGACAGGAGCTACTAGCCAAAAACATTCAGTACTTC.

The chain recombines TRBV5-1 with TRBJ2-5; D possibly corresponds to TRBD2 (6 bases). The CDR3 covers 13 residues. Trimming pared 7 bases from V and 6 bases from J, leaving 16 bases between. The germline CDR1 and CDR2 sequences are SGHRS and YFSETQ. CDR3 protein: CASLQEGGQTQYF. DNA of the CDR3: TGCGCCAGCCTCCAGGAGGGCGGACAGACCCAGTACTTC.

V is TRBV9 and J is TRBJ2-1, with 9 bases fitting TRBD2. Germline CDR1 is SGDLS and CDR2 is YYNGEE. The CDR3 has 14 residues. After removal of 4 bases from V and 7 bases from J, the junction contained 6 bases not matched to a gene. The CDR3 nucleotides are TGTGCCAGCAGCCACATAGCGGGAGCTAATGAGCAGTTCTTC. This encodes CASSHIAGANEQFF.

The chain couples TRBV5-6 to TRBJ2-1, with TRBD1 identical over 8 bases. The CDR3 consists of 15 residues. Germline V gene sequence: CDR1 SGHDT, CDR2 YYEEEE. Trimming cost V 2 bases and J 6 bases; bases outside gene matches: 7. DNA of the CDR3: TGTGCCAGCAGCTTCGACAGGGGTTGGGGCAATGAGCAGTTCTTC. The encoded protein is CASSFDRGWGNEQFF.

Here the CDR3 DNA reads TGTGCCAGCAGCTTGGATCCTAGCCCTTCCTACAATGAGCAGTTCTTC. The encoded protein is CASSLDPSPSYNEQFF. The rearrangement links TRBV5-4 to TRBJ2-1, with D perhaps matching TRBD2 (5 bases). The CDR3 sequence is 16 residues long. Germline V lookup: CDR1 SGHNT, CDR2 YYREEE (reference sequence). Between the trimmed V and J ends, which lost 0 bases and 1 base, there was a span of 11 bases.

About this clone itself: This likely reflects a read error, since a far larger clone is one base away. V and J are TRBV7-9 and TRBJ2-7; maybe TRBD1 (6 bases). In germline, CDR1 is SEHNR, CDR2 FQNEAQ (reference sequence). The CDR3 spans 14 residues. Trimming shortened V by 5 bases and J by 0 bases, and 11 bases separated the two germline ends. Here the CDR3 DNA reads TGTGCCAGCAGCGCCCGGGACACCTCCTACGAGCAGTACTTC. The encoded protein is CASSARDTSYEQYF.

The V call is TRBV2, the J call TRBJ1-1; tentatively, D is TRBD1 (5 bases). CDR1 and CDR2 (germline): SNHLY, FYNNEI. V dropped 6 bases and J dropped 8 bases, with 16 bases sitting between them. The CDR3 extends over 13 amino acids. The CDR3 DNA follows: TGTGCCAGCAGCGGGACTGACAGATCGGAAGCTTTCTTT. This codes for CASSGTDRSEAFF.

The chain links TRBV4-1 to TRBJ2-3; possibly TRBD1 for D (6 bases). Germline lookup yields CDR1 MGHRA and CDR2 YSYEKL. Trimming removed 3 bases from V and 3 bases from J, with 10 bases in between. The CDR3 is 14 amino acids. This CDR3 reads CASSHFQGTDTQYF. Written as DNA, the CDR3 is TGCGCCAGCAGCCATTTTCAGGGGACAGATACGCAGTATTTT.

V gene TRBV7-2 combines with J gene TRBJ2-5; 7 nucleotides line up with TRBD2. The germline CDR1 and CDR2 sequences are SGHTA and FQGNSA. Trimming took 0 bases from V and 5 from J; bases not matched to a gene: 3. The CDR3 is 14 residues long. In DNA, the CDR3 is TGTGCCAGCAGCTTAGCGGGAGGGGTGGAGACCCAGTACTTC. This codes for CASSLAGGVETQYF. The full variable domain, its missing parts supplied by reference TRBV7-2 and TRBJ2-5, is GAGVSQSPSNKVTEKGKDVELRCDPISGHTALYWYRQSLGQGLEFLIYFQGNSAPDKSGLPSDRFSAERTGGSVSTLTIQRTQQEDSAVYLCASSLAGGVETQYFGPGTRLLVL.

The chain uses TRBV28 and TRBJ2-3; tentatively, D is TRBD2 (6 bases). In germline, CDR1 is MDHEN, CDR2 SYDVKM. The CDR3 length is 13 residues. Trimming took off 6 bases at V and 8 bases at J, with 15 bases between the two ends. The CDR3 is CASSYTLGGTQYF. CDR3 DNA sequence: TGTGCCAGCAGCTATACATTGGGGGGTACGCAGTATTTT.

The chain carries TRBV2 and TRBJ1-5; D gene unclear. The CDR3 covers 14 residues. Trimming took off 3 bases at V and 5 bases at J, with 11 bases between the two ends. The germline gives CDR1 SNHLY, CDR2 FYNNEI. CDR3 DNA: TGTGCCAGCAGTGAGGTAGACAAGTATCAGCCCCAGCATTTT. Protein: CASSEVDKYQPQHF.